These T cell receptor beta chains were read from a single sample in a study of cytomegalovirus exposure and HLA in healthy donors. Sequencing was performed with immunoSEQ multiplex PCR; in TCRdb, only in-frame clones are kept and a portion is missing. This table holds some 150,000 clones, about 79% found once. The sample taken for sequencing was PBMCs. These receptors originate from a male donor in good health and CMV-seronegative. CDR3s include the opening cysteine and the closing phenylalanine or tryptophan. The D gene is left open where the match is weak. Only some rows state a clone size, as once, few, many or a class for expanded clones.

CDR3 DNA | CDR3 protein | D gene | V gene | clone size | J gene
TGTGCCAGCAGCTTGGGGGAGAACGAGCAGTACTTC | CASSLGENEQYF | - | TRBV5-6 | few | TRBJ2-7
TGCAGCGTTCAGCGCATGGACAGGGGGCTTGATAGCAATCAGCCCCAGCATTTT | CSVQRMDRGLDSNQPQHF | TRBD1 | TRBV29-1 | - | TRBJ1-5
TGTGCCAGCAGCTTAGGAACCGGGTATGGCAATCAGCCCCAGCATTTT | CASSLGTGYGNQPQHF | - | TRBV7-8 | - | TRBJ1-5
TGCAGCGTCCGAGGACTAGCGTCAGCAGATACGCAGTATTTT | CSVRGLASADTQYF | TRBD2 | TRBV29-1 | - | TRBJ2-3
TGTGCCTGGAGTCGGCCTAGCGGGGGGGCCGGGGAGACCCAGTACTTC | CAWSRPSGGAGETQYF | TRBD2 | TRBV30 | - | TRBJ2-5
TGTGCCGTCTCGGCCCAGGGGCATTATGGCTACACCTTC | CAVSAQGHYGYTF | - | TRBV28 | - | TRBJ1-2
TGTGCCGGGGGACTGCTTCCTAACTATGGCTACACCTTC | CAGGLLPNYGYTF | - | TRBV30 | few | TRBJ1-2
TGTGCCAGCAGTGAAATTGGAAGGGGCAAGCAGTACTTC | CASSEIGRGKQYF | - | TRBV25-1 | - | TRBJ2-7
TGTGCCAGCAGTCGGACAGGGGTCTCCTACGAGCAGTACTTC | CASSRTGVSYEQYF | TRBD1 | TRBV6-6 | - | TRBJ2-7
TGTGCCAGCAGTGAGAACAGGGGGGATTTCAATGAGCAGTTCTTC | CASSENRGDFNEQFF | TRBD1 | TRBV25-1 | - | TRBJ2-1
TGTGCCAGCAGCTTAAGATTGGCTAGCGGGAGGGATGGCACCGGGGAGCTGTTTTTT | CASSLRLASGRDGTGELFF | TRBD2 | TRBV7-3 | - | TRBJ2-2
TGCAGCGTTGGGCAAAGGGGCCGTGAAAAACTGTTTTTT | CSVGQRGREKLFF | - | TRBV29-1 | - | TRBJ1-4
TGTGCCAGCAGGCCCAACAGGGGTCGGGGCACTGAAGCTTTCTTT | CASRPNRGRGTEAFF | TRBD1 | TRBV9 | few | TRBJ1-1
TGTGCCAGCAGTGACCGGGAGAGGAGGGCCGAGCAGTACTTC | CASSDRERRAEQYF | - | TRBV6-5 | - | TRBJ2-7
TGCGCCAGCAGCCTGGGACGAGGGATTTCCTACGAGCAGTACTTC | CASSLGRGISYEQYF | - | TRBV5-1 | - | TRBJ2-7
TGTGCCAGTAGTAGCCGGGAACTTAGCTACGAGCAGTACTTC | CASSSRELSYEQYF | - | TRBV19 | - | TRBJ2-7
TGTGCCAGCAGTTCGACTTCCTACAATGAGCAGTTCTTC | CASSSTSYNEQFF | - | TRBV7-3 | - | TRBJ2-1